This TCR beta chain derives from a study of T-cell reconstitution after alpha-beta-depleted transplantation in children. Study-wide findings and caveats: Reportedly, alpha-beta T cells present about two months post-transplant originated from several hundred expanded clones of graft origin. Newly produced T cells mostly accounted for T-cell counts and diversity one year post-transplant. Day-60 TCRbeta diversity that was high in some patients was derived from surviving recipient T cells and thymic progenitors.

The CDR3 runs 17 residues. After removal of 0 bases from V and 1 base from J, the junction contained 7 bases not matched to a gene. Germline CDR1 reads ENHRY; CDR2 reads SYGVKD. In the case of this clonotype: The antigen is not known.

TCRbeta library construction was performed incorporating unique molecular identifiers. MiXCR, run by TCRdb on the PCR reads, gives a single entry per CDR3 protein. The sample shows about 980,000 distinct CDR3 sequences, 25% to 30% of them seen only once. Sequenced here: PBMCs, mostly from graft donor cells, sampled 360 days after TCRalphabeta/CD19-depleted stem cell transplant. The chain carries TRBV10-3 and TRBJ1-1, with TRBD1 matching over 8 bases. The sequence was obtained from a boy less than two years old who had a stem cell transplant for SCID, so the T cells may come from the graft donor. In DNA form, the CDR3 reads TGTGCCATCAGTGAGTCGGGACAGGCGATGGGGAACACTGAAGCTTTCTTT. This encodes CAISESGQAMGNTEAFF.